By frequency in the sample, the clone carrying this T cell receptor (beta chain) is hyperexpanded. Its target is unknown. Gene labels here are mouse ones. The read ends 1 residue shy of where the CDR3 ends; the end is completed using the germline J gene. The sample comes from a study of tissue T cells after allogeneic stem cell transplantation. Regarding time point: mouse harvest day 14 after allogeneic transplant. The graft held 10^6 splenic CD5+ T cells and 10^7 T-cell-depleted bone marrow cells. Deletions cut 5 bases from V and 1 base from J, with 6 bases between. This CDR3 spans 12 amino acids. Germline V gene sequence: CDR1 NNHNN, CDR2 SYGAGS (reference sequence). Survey-depth TCRbeta CDR3 sequencing reported V/J genes and productive frequencies. Assay used: immunoSEQ multiplex PCR; TCRdb lists only in-frame clones, some missing. The repertoire holds around 1,100 clones, with around 50% as singletons.

Findings of the study overall: Motif-based clustering found tissue-specific repertoire signatures shared across patients, though few clones were shared. Some tissue clones might be persisting host cells; their alloreactivity or antigen specificity was not determined. Anatomically similar tissues had similar TCR repertoires within each patient.

V usage is TRBV13-2 and J usage is TRBJ1-2; no definite D call. The sample consisted of spleen. This receptor was obtained from a female BALB/c mouse given C57BL/6 T cells with graft-versus-host disease after an allogeneic hematopoietic cell transplant. The CDR3 sequence: CASGSGNSDYTF. Incomplete CDR3 DNA: TGTGCCAGCGGGTCAGGAAACTCCGACTACACC.